The 30 T cell receptor beta chains below were found in one sample sequenced in a study of shared clonotypes between healthy human individuals. Terminally differentiated effector memory CD45RA+ cells were excluded by CCR7 positive selection of CD45RO-negative cells. The protocol was immunoSEQ multiplex PCR, while the TCRdb copy is restricted to in-frame clones and leaves out a portion. The sample lists 1.5 million to 2.5 million clones; about 95% were seen once. Sequenced sample: naive CD8+ T cells sorted from blood. The receptor set was obtained from a man between 18 and 35 years old in good health.

This clone was detected once. The chain has TRBV15 and TRBJ1-2; tentatively, D is TRBD1 (6 bases). CDR3 length equals 17 residues. Germline values: CDR1 LNHNV, CDR2 YYDKDF (reference sequence). The germline V and J ends were trimmed by 4 bases and 8 bases, with 26 bases remaining between them. Here the CDR3 DNA reads TGTGCCACCAGCAAGCCTGGGATAGGGGGTGACTATGGCGGCTACACCTTC. This gives the protein CATSKPGIGGDYGGYTF.

Points on this clone: Other DNA sequences in the same sample also yield this CDR3. V and J are TRBV9 and TRBJ2-7; TRBD1 might be the D (5 bases). Germline-derived CDR1 and CDR2 are SGDLS and YYNGEE. Between the trimmed V and J ends, which lost 0 bases and 2 bases, there was a span of 12 bases. The CDR3 is made up of 15 amino acids. CDR3 nucleotides: TGTGCCAGCAGCGTAGATCCAGGGCTCGCCTACGAGCAGTACTTC. Amino acid sequence: CASSVDPGLAYEQYF.

This sequence joins TRBV5-1 and TRBJ2-2; D not certain. CDR1 and CDR2 (germline): SGHRS, YFSETQ. This CDR3 has 14 residues. V lost 5 bases to trimming and J lost 0 bases, with 8 bases between them. The CDR3 loop is CASRWSSNTGELFF. As DNA, the CDR3 is TGCGCCAGCAGGTGGTCGTCGAACACCGGGGAGCTGTTTTTT.

The rearrangement joins TRBV30 to TRBJ1-4; the D is unclear. Germline lookup yields CDR1 GTSNPN and CDR2 SVGIG (reference sequence). V lost 2 bases to trimming and J lost 1 base, with 8 bases between them. This CDR3 comprises 14 residues. CDR3: CAWSYGRTNEKLFF. The CDR3 DNA sequence: TGTGCCTGGAGTTACGGGCGAACTAATGAAAAACTGTTTTTT.

V and J are TRBV28 and TRBJ2-1; 9 bases line up with TRBD2. The germline gives CDR1 MDHEN, CDR2 SYDVKM. CDR3 length equals 17 residues. The ends lost 2 bases at V and 4 bases at J; junction bases unmatched: 9. The CDR3 here is CASSLEVAGAFYNEQFF. The CDR3 nucleotides are TGTGCCAGCAGTTTAGAGGTAGCGGGGGCCTTTTACAATGAGCAGTTCTTC.

The chain employs TRBV9 and TRBJ2-6; D remains unclear. The germline gives CDR1 SGDLS, CDR2 YYNGEE. V was shortened by 3 bases and J by 2 bases, with 12 bases between the two germline ends. CDR3 length equals 16 residues. CDR3 in DNA: TGTGCCAGCAGCGAACCCAACTTACCTGGGGCCAACGTCCTGACTTTC. This translates into CASSEPNLPGANVLTF. The whole variable domain, filled in from reference TRBV9 and TRBJ2-6, reads DSGVTQTPKHLITATGQRVTLRCSPRSGDLSVYWYQQSLDQGLQFLIQYYNGEERAKGNILERFSAQQFPDLHSELNLSSLELGDSALYFCASSEPNLPGANVLTFGAGSRLTVL.

This clone has just one count. The chain is built from TRBV27 and TRBJ2-5; 7 bases align to TRBD1. Germline loops: CDR1 MNHEY, CDR2 SMNVEV (reference sequence). The CDR3 runs to 14 residues. V shed 5 bases and J 5 bases; nucleotides not matched to a gene: 8. The CDR3 DNA follows: TGTGCCAGCAGTCGACAGGGACCGGGGGAGACCCAGTACTTC. It encodes CASSRQGPGETQYF.

This chain links TRBV11-2 with TRBJ2-1; TRBD1 aligns across 8 bases. With 6 bases clipped from V and 8 bases from J, the junction kept 12 bases outside the gene matches. CDR1 and CDR2 from the germline V gene are SGHAT and FQNNGV. The CDR3 sequence is 15 residues long. This CDR3 is CASSRVGQGADEQFF. The CDR3 region has the DNA TGTGCCAGCAGTCGGGTCGGACAGGGCGCGGATGAGCAGTTCTTC.

This chain joins TRBV27 and TRBJ2-1, with D tentatively TRBD2 (5 bases). This CDR3 region has 15 residues. The V gene's germline CDR1 is MNHEY and CDR2 SMNVEV (reference sequence). The V end lost 5 bases, the J end lost 4 bases, and 15 bases lay between the germline ends. Written as DNA, the CDR3 is TGTGCCAGCAGTGCAATGGTCGGGGATTACAATGAGCAGTTCTTC. It encodes CASSAMVGDYNEQFF.

V usage is TRBV7-9 and J usage is TRBJ2-3; D is unclear. Germline V CDR1 and CDR2: SEHNR, FQNEAQ (reference sequence). V was shortened by 4 bases and J by 5 bases, with 10 bases between the two germline ends. The CDR3 has 13 amino acids. The CDR3 protein is CASSSAVEDTQYF. In DNA, the CDR3 is TGTGCCAGCAGCTCCGCGGTCGAAGATACGCAGTATTTT.

For this clone: The identical CDR3 is also encoded by other nucleotide sequences in the sample. The J gene is TRBJ2-3, the V gene TRBV27, with 10 bases matching TRBD1. The germline gives CDR1 MNHEY, CDR2 SMNVEV (reference sequence). With V trimmed by 7 bases and J by 3 bases, 4 bases remained unmatched. The CDR3 contains 14 residues. CDR3 DNA sequence: TGTGCCAGCACTTGGACAGGGGGGACAGATACGCAGTATTTT. Encoded protein: CASTWTGGTDTQYF.

V and J are TRBV10-1 and TRBJ2-1, with 7 positions matching TRBD2. The CDR3 extends over 16 amino acids. Germline V gives CDR1 WNHNN, CDR2 SYGVQD (reference sequence). V shed 5 bases and J 2 bases; nucleotides not matched to a gene: 9. The CDR3 region is CASSSRTSATYNEQFF. In DNA form, the CDR3 reads TGCGCCAGCAGTTCACGTACTAGCGCGACCTACAATGAGCAGTTCTTC.

The genes are TRBV5-6 and TRBJ2-3; D is possibly TRBD2 (6 bases). There are 14 residues in the CDR3. Trimming pared 4 bases from V and 6 bases from J, leaving 15 bases between. CDR1 is SGHDT and CDR2 is YYEEEE in the germline V gene. The CDR3, as DNA: TGTGCCAGCAGCCCGCCAGGACTATGGGATACGCAGTATTTT. It is translated as CASSPPGLWDTQYF. The whole variable domain, filled in from reference TRBV5-6 and TRBJ2-3, reads DAGVTQSPTHLIKTRGQQVTLRCSPKSGHDTVSWYQQALGQGPQFIFQYYEEEERQRGNFPDRFSGHQFPNYSSELNVNALLLGDSALYLCASSPPGLWDTQYFGPGTRLTVL.

This chain uses TRBV28 with TRBJ1-4; perhaps TRBD1 as D (5 bases). CDR3 length: 18 amino acids. Between the trimmed V and J ends, which lost 3 bases and 7 bases, there was a span of 24 bases. Germline V gene data show CDR1 as MDHEN and CDR2 as SYDVKM. CDR3: CASSFRDSGFRGGEKLFF. The CDR3, as DNA: TGTGCCAGCAGTTTTCGAGACAGCGGTTTTCGGGGAGGTGAAAAACTGTTTTTT.

The chain couples TRBV14 to TRBJ1-2, with 10 bases matching TRBD1. Germline values: CDR1 SGHDN, CDR2 FVKESK. This CDR3 comprises 18 residues. V shed 3 bases and J 3 bases; nucleotides not matched to a gene: 13. The CDR3 DNA reads as TGTGCCAGCAGCCAGGATCTGACAGGGGGCTGGTTGGACTATGGCTACACCTTC. This translates into CASSQDLTGGWLDYGYTF.

The CDR3 coding sequence is TGTGCCAGCAGCCTCACTCACGGGACAGCAGATGAAAAACTGTTTTTT. Protein product: CASSLTHGTADEKLFF. The V and J genes are TRBV7-9 and TRBJ1-4; the match to TRBD1 covers 7 bases. The CDR3 has 16 residues. Trimming cost V 5 bases and J 6 bases; bases outside gene matches: 12. CDR1 SEHNR and CDR2 FQNEAQ come from the germline V gene (reference sequence).

This CDR3 reads CASSQPGHLNEKLFF. As DNA, the CDR3 is TGCGCCAGCAGCCAACCGGGACACTTAAATGAAAAACTGTTTTTT. This chain uses TRBV4-1 with TRBJ1-4, with D perhaps matching TRBD1 (6 bases). V was shortened by 2 bases and J by 5 bases, with 12 bases between the two germline ends. The CDR3 is 15 residues long. Germline CDR1 and CDR2: MGHRA and YSYEKL.

This chain connects TRBV27 to TRBJ1-2; the D is unclear. The ends were cut back, 0 bases at V and 5 bases at J, with 7 bases in the middle. Germline CDR1 and CDR2: MNHEY and SMNVEV (reference sequence). The CDR3 spans 13 residues. The CDR3 sequence is CASSLSIGYGYTF. For the CDR3, the DNA is TGTGCCAGCAGTTTATCGATAGGATATGGCTACACCTTC.

DNA for the CDR3: TGTGCCAGCAGCTCAGGGAGGGGGCTGAGAAGCCCCTACGAGCAGTACTTC. Its translation is CASSSGRGLRSPYEQYF. The chain recombines TRBV13 with TRBJ2-7; D possibly matches TRBD1 or TRBD2 (7 bases each). Trimming took 4 bases from V and 2 from J, leaving 21 bases between them. CDR3 length: 17 amino acids. CDR1 and CDR2 from the germline V gene are PRHDT and FYEKMQ (reference sequence).

The J gene is TRBJ1-1, the V gene TRBV10-3; 10 bases align to TRBD1. Germline V CDR1 and CDR2: ENHRY, SYGVKD. The CDR3 extends over 22 amino acids. Trimming cost V 1 base and J 0 bases; bases outside gene matches: 20. Here the CDR3 reads CAISEFQPGQGIKKTMNTEAFF. In DNA form, the CDR3 reads TGTGCCATCAGTGAGTTTCAACCGGGACAGGGGATCAAGAAAACAATGAACACTGAAGCTTTCTTT.

With respect to this clone: The same CDR3 arises from other DNA sequences in this sample as well. The J gene is TRBJ1-2, the V gene TRBV7-9, with D unclear. The length of the CDR3 is 11 residues. The V end was cut by 4 bases, the J end by 5 bases, with 5 bases between. In germline, CDR1 is SEHNR, CDR2 FQNEAQ (reference sequence). The CDR3 here is CASSSLYGYTF. In DNA form, the CDR3 reads TGTGCCAGCAGCTCTCTTTATGGCTACACCTTC. Variable domain in full (rest from reference TRBV7-9 and TRBJ1-2): DTGVSQNPRHKITKRGQNVTFRCDPISEHNRLYWYRQTLGQGPEFLTYFQNEAQLEKSRLLSDRFSAERPKGSFSTLEIQRTEQGDSAMYLCASSSLYGYTFGSGTRLTVV.

The chain joins TRBV2 to TRBJ2-7; 12 bases are a match to TRBD1. CDR3 size: 12 residues. Germline values: CDR1 SNHLY, CDR2 FYNNEI. With 9 bases clipped from V and 6 bases from J, the junction kept 3 bases outside the gene matches. In DNA, the CDR3 is TGTGCCAGGAGGGACAGGGGGCTCGAGCAGTACTTC. This gives the protein CARRDRGLEQYF.

V usage is TRBV4-2 and J usage is TRBJ2-1; D uncertain. The ends were cut back, 1 base at V and 3 bases at J, with 4 bases in the middle. Looked up from germline, CDR1 is LGHNA and CDR2 is YNFKEQ. This CDR3 is built from 13 residues. CDR3 in DNA: TGTGCCAGCAGCCAAGGGGACTACAATGAGCAGTTCTTC. Encoded protein: CASSQGDYNEQFF.

The gene calls are TRBV11-2 and TRBJ1-5; no clear D gene. V was clipped by 3 bases and J by 9 bases, with 9 bases between them. The V gene's germline CDR1 is SGHAT and CDR2 FQNNGV. The CDR3 is made up of 12 amino acids. The CDR3 DNA sequence: TGTGCCAGCAGCTTTAATGGAGGGCCCCAGCATTTT. Protein: CASSFNGGPQHF.

The CDR3 DNA reads TGTGCCAGCAGCCGAGCTCGGGCTCTAAGGAATGAGCAGTTCTTC. Amino acid sequence: CASSRARALRNEQFF. The rearrangement joins TRBV9 to TRBJ2-1; D uncertain. Germline CDR1 SGDLS, CDR2 YYNGEE. This CDR3 region has 15 residues. V lost 4 bases and J 7 bases, leaving 18 bases between the germline ends.

As to this clone: Different DNA sequences within this sample yield the same CDR3. The chain employs TRBV7-9 and TRBJ2-7; 10 bases map to TRBD1. V lost 4 bases, J lost 2 bases, and 5 bases stayed unmatched. The germline gives CDR1 SEHNR, CDR2 FQNEAQ (reference sequence). CDR3 size: 15 residues. For the CDR3, the DNA is TGTGCCAGCAGCTCCGCCGGACAGGGGGCCTACGAGCAGTACTTC. Protein product: CASSSAGQGAYEQYF.

The V and J genes are TRBV9 and TRBJ2-7; D may be TRBD2 (5 bases). The length of the CDR3 is 13 residues. Germline V gene lookup returns CDR1 SGDLS and CDR2 YYNGEE. The V gene lost 3 bases and the J gene lost 7 bases, with 14 bases spanning the gap. The CDR3 region is CASSAPLRREQYF. For the CDR3, the DNA is TGTGCCAGCAGCGCTCCCCTCCGGAGGGAGCAGTACTTC.

This chain uses TRBV6-1 with TRBJ2-7, with 9 bases aligning to TRBD1. The germline CDR1 and CDR2 sequences are MNHNS and SASEGT. V gave up 6 bases and J gave up 1 base; unmatched junction bases: 1. The CDR3 extends over 13 amino acids. CDR3 sequence: CASRGTGSYEQYF. The DNA for the CDR3 is TGTGCCAGCAGGGGGACAGGGTCCTACGAGCAGTACTTC.

The V gene is TRBV5-4, the J gene TRBJ1-2; 8 bases are a match to TRBD1. Looked up from germline, CDR1 is SGHNT and CDR2 is YYREEE (reference sequence). CDR3 length: 15 residues. Trimming removed 4 bases from V and 5 bases from J; junction bases left unmatched: 10. CDR3 nucleotide sequence: TGTGCCAGCAGCGGTTTAGGACAGGGTGAATATGGCTACACCTTC. Translated, it gives CASSGLGQGEYGYTF.

V and J are TRBV7-9 and TRBJ2-1; TRBD2 aligns across 10 bases. Trimming cost V 5 bases and J 7 bases; bases outside gene matches: 11. CDR1 is SEHNR and CDR2 is FQNEAQ in the germline V gene (reference sequence). The CDR3 has 16 amino acids. The CDR3 nucleotides read TGTGCCAGCAGCCCACCCCTAGCGGGAGTCGAAAATGAGCAGTTCTTC. It yields the protein CASSPPLAGVENEQFF. Combining the CDR3 with reference TRBV7-9 and TRBJ2-1 gives the whole variable domain DTGVSQNPRHKITKRGQNVTFRCDPISEHNRLYWYRQTLGQGPEFLTYFQNEAQLEKSRLLSDRFSAERPKGSFSTLEIQRTEQGDSAMYLCASSPPLAGVENEQFFGPGTRLTVL.